This T cell receptor (beta chain) was obtained from a study of OX40 agonist ivuxolimab in advanced cancers. Study observations and caveats: Not determined was the antigen specificity of the expanded peripheral T cells.

V dropped 4 bases and J dropped 4 bases, with 16 bases sitting between them. Germline CDR1 reads LGHNA; CDR2 reads YNFKEQ. The CDR3 covers 15 residues. Note on this clone: What it recognizes is unknown.

Only in-frame clones appear in the TCRdb table, and some are missing; sequencing was by immunoSEQ multiplex PCR. The sample contains approximately 54,000 clones, around 81% of which appear only once. Sequenced here: CD4+ or CD8+ T cells sorted from blood, sampled in a trial of the OX40 agonist ivuxolimab. The J gene is TRBJ1-2, the V gene TRBV4-2, with D tentatively TRBD1 (5 bases). The sequence came from an adult with an advanced solid tumor such as melanoma, head and neck, liver or kidney cancer. In nucleotides, the CDR3 is TGTGCCAGCAGCCCTACAGGATCTCGAGGCTATGGCTACACCTTC. Translation: CASSPTGSRGYGYTF.